What follows are 24 T cell receptor beta chains derived from one specimen sequenced in a study of blood T cell repertoires in COVID-19. Sequencing used immunoSEQ multiplex PCR; TCRdb keeps in-frame clones, though not all of them. The data contain roughly 180,000 clones, approximately 80% of them singletons. Sequencing was performed on peripheral blood. The source of these receptors is a woman between 40 and 55 years old with COVID-19, enrolled during active disease.

The DNA for the CDR3 is TGTGCCAGCAGTCAACAGGTACGCCCCTACGAGCAGTACTTC. Translation: CASSQQVRPYEQYF. The chain couples TRBV6-5 to TRBJ2-7; a weak D match, TRBD1 (5 bases). V was trimmed by 5 bases and J by 2 bases, leaving 13 bases between them. Germline V gene lookup returns CDR1 MNHEY and CDR2 SVGAGI. CDR3 length: 14 amino acids.

This chain uses TRBV7-6 with TRBJ1-2; 9 bases are shared with TRBD1. This CDR3 is 14 amino acids long. The germline V gene has CDR1 SGHVS and CDR2 FNYEAQ. V trimming: 3 bases; J trimming: 3 bases; junction bases outside the gene matches: 2. CDR3 bases: TGTGCCAGCAGCTTGACAGGGGGGGACTATGGCTACACCTTC. Translating gives CASSLTGGDYGYTF.

The CDR3 DNA follows: TGCAGCGGGAGGATCGAGACCCAGTACTTC. Translation gives CSGRIETQYF. V and J are TRBV29-1 and TRBJ2-5, with D tentatively TRBD2 (5 bases). V was pared by 7 bases and J by 5 bases, with 8 bases between. The CDR3 length is 10 residues. Germline V gene sequence: CDR1 SQVTM, CDR2 ANQGSEA.

This chain uses TRBV10-3 with TRBJ2-7; 7 bases line up with TRBD2. This CDR3 spans 16 amino acids. Trimming cost V 6 bases and J 1 base; bases outside gene matches: 12. Germline CDR1 ENHRY, CDR2 SYGVKD. The DNA of the CDR3 is TGTGCCATCAGACCTGCAGGAAGCGGGGTTTCCTACGAGCAGTACTTC. Its protein is CAIRPAGSGVSYEQYF.

V gene TRBV7-9 combines with J gene TRBJ2-7; the match to TRBD1 covers 9 bases. Germline V gene data show CDR1 as SEHNR and CDR2 as FQNEAQ (reference sequence). Unmatched junction bases numbered 6, after V lost 4 bases and J lost 2 bases. CDR3 size: 15 residues. Written as DNA, the CDR3 is TGTGCCAGCAGCTCACAGACAGGGGGTCCCTACGAGCAGTACTTC. This gives the protein CASSSQTGGPYEQYF.

The V call is TRBV21-1, the J call TRBJ2-7; the tabulated D call, TRBD1, remains unverified against the DNA. TRBV21-1 is an annotated pseudogene. The CDR3 spans 16 residues. The CDR3 sequence is CASSKRRGQGRYEQYF. The CDR3 DNA follows: TGTGCCAGCAGCAAGAGAAGGGGACAGGGAAGGTACGAGCAGTACTTC.

The V gene is TRBV25-1, the J gene TRBJ1-6; possible D gene TRBD1, 5 bases. Trimming pared 7 bases from V and 6 bases from J, leaving 13 bases between. CDR3 length: 14 amino acids. The V gene's germline CDR1 is MGHDK and CDR2 SYGVNS. DNA of the CDR3: TGTGCCAGCAAGGGGCAGAAAGTTAATTCACCCCTCCACTTT. It specifies CASKGQKVNSPLHF.

The J gene is TRBJ2-3, the V gene TRBV4-1; D is ambiguous. The CDR3 runs to 15 residues. Germline CDR1 MGHRA, CDR2 YSYEKL. Trimming took 1 base from V and 2 from J, leaving 10 bases between them. DNA for the CDR3: TGCGCCAGCAGCCAAGGACATACGCCCACAGATACGCAGTATTTT. Translated: CASSQGHTPTDTQYF.

J is TRBJ2-2 and V is TRBV5-1, with unresolved D. The CDR3 is 15 residues long. With 6 bases removed from V and 7 bases from J, the gap between germline ends came to 19 bases. Germline V gene lookup returns CDR1 SGHRS and CDR2 YFSETQ. The CDR3 DNA reads as TGCGCCAGCAAGCTAGGCGACCTACTCATCGGGGAGCTGTTTTTT. As protein: CASKLGDLLIGELFF.

The rearrangement links TRBV2 to TRBJ2-7; D perhaps matches TRBD2 (7 bases). V was clipped by 11 bases and J by 3 bases, with 20 bases between them. Looked up from germline, CDR1 is SNHLY and CDR2 is FYNNEI. This CDR3 contains 14 residues. The CDR3 DNA follows: TGTGCCGGATCTAGGGGGGAGGGCCACTACGAGCAGTACTTC. This encodes CAGSRGEGHYEQYF. Using reference TRBV2 and TRBJ2-7 for the parts outside the CDR3, the full variable domain is EPEVTQTPSHQVTQMGQEVILRCVPISNHLYFYWYRQILGQKVEFLVSFYNNEISEKSEIFDDQFSVERPDGSNFTLKIRSTKLEDSAMYFCAGSRGEGHYEQYFGPGTRLTVT.

The chain links TRBV11-2 to TRBJ1-2; D might be TRBD1 (5 bases). Trimming pared 5 bases from V and 6 bases from J, leaving 16 bases between. The CDR3 runs to 14 residues. CDR1 and CDR2 (germline): SGHAT, FQNNGV. The CDR3 protein is CASSIGGGLNGYTF. CDR3 DNA: TGTGCCAGCAGCATCGGCGGGGGGTTGAATGGCTACACCTTC.

CDR3 amino acids: CASSQSYRVYGYTF. In DNA form, the CDR3 reads TGTGCCAGCAGCCAGTCCTACAGGGTCTATGGCTACACCTTC. The chain is built from TRBV3-1 (or the pseudogene TRBV3-2) and TRBJ1-2; D is possibly TRBD1 (6 bases). Germline V CDR1 and CDR2: LGHDT, YNNKEL (reference sequence). V gave up 3 bases and J gave up 4 bases, with 12 bases separating them. CDR3 length equals 14 residues.

The chain is built from TRBV9 and TRBJ2-1, with TRBD2 matching 14 bases. The J segment lost 6 bases and the V segment lost 4 bases, leaving 6 bases of the junction unmatched. CDR3 length: 16 residues. Germline V gene lookup returns CDR1 SGDLS and CDR2 YYNGEE. The CDR3 nucleotides are TGTGCCAGCAGCATACGACTAGCGGGAGGGGTCAATGAGCAGTTCTTC. Translating it yields CASSIRLAGGVNEQFF.

On this clone: The same CDR3 is also encoded by other DNA sequences in this sample. The chain couples TRBV7-3 to TRBJ2-7; D not certain. The CDR3 is made up of 14 amino acids. In germline, CDR1 is SGHTA, CDR2 FQGTGA. The V end was cut by 1 base, the J end by 0 bases, with 7 bases between. In nucleotides, the CDR3 is TGTGCCAGCAGCTTAAGCGCCTTCTCCTACGAGCAGTACTTC. This gives the protein CASSLSAFSYEQYF.

The chain carries TRBV10-3 and TRBJ2-2; D may be TRBD2 (5 bases). CDR3 size: 14 residues. Trimming took off 2 bases at V and 7 bases at J, with 11 bases between the two ends. Germline CDR1 is ENHRY and CDR2 is SYGVKD. CDR3 residues: CAISEPTSIGELFF. The CDR3 nucleotides are TGTGCCATCAGTGAGCCTACTAGTATCGGGGAGCTGTTTTTT.

Only a few counts were recorded for this clone. The gene calls are TRBV6-1 and TRBJ1-2, with D perhaps matching TRBD1 (5 bases). The CDR3 is 13 amino acids. Germline V CDR1 and CDR2: MNHNS, SASEGT. The ends were cut back, 3 bases at V and 8 bases at J, with 13 bases in the middle. CDR3 protein: CASSDAGHSGYTF. The DNA of the CDR3 is TGTGCCAGCAGTGATGCAGGGCATTCGGGCTACACCTTC.

The chain has TRBV4-1 and TRBJ1-4; D remains ambiguous. V lost 4 bases and J 8 bases, leaving 14 bases between the germline ends. Germline CDR1 and CDR2: MGHRA and YSYEKL. The length of the CDR3 is 14 residues. CDR3 bases: TGCGCCAGCAGCCGATTAACTGGAGGGGAAAAACTGTTTTTT. Residues: CASSRLTGGEKLFF.

This chain links TRBV10-1 with TRBJ2-5; D may be TRBD1 (5 bases). CDR3 length: 13 amino acids. Trimming pared 3 bases from V and 4 bases from J, leaving 9 bases between. Germline CDR1 reads WNHNN; CDR2 reads SYGVQD (reference sequence). The CDR3 here is CASSDGARETQYF. Written as DNA, the CDR3 is TGCGCCAGCAGTGATGGGGCACGAGAGACCCAGTACTTC.

This sequence joins TRBV12-5 and TRBJ2-1; 14 bases line up with TRBD2. The CDR3 sequence is 15 residues long. V trimming: 7 bases; J trimming: 6 bases; junction bases outside the gene matches: 5. Per germline, CDR1 LGHNT and CDR2 FRNRAP. The CDR3 nucleotides are TGTGCTAGTGCCCCGGGACTAGCGGGAGTCAATGAGCAGTTCTTC. Translation gives CASAPGLAGVNEQFF.

This clone was seen at least ten times. The chain employs TRBV29-1 and TRBJ2-7, with D possibly matching TRBD1 (5 bases). The germline V and J ends were trimmed by 5 bases and 3 bases, with 11 bases remaining between them. Looked up from germline, CDR1 is SQVTM and CDR2 is ANQGSEA. The CDR3 length is 12 residues. CDR3 DNA sequence: TGCAGCGTTAGTACAGGTAGCTACGAGCAGTACTTC. It yields the protein CSVSTGSYEQYF.

The chain has TRBV12-3 or TRBV12-4 and TRBJ1-1; no reliable D call. Trimming cost V 1 base and J 9 bases, with 3 bases left between them. This CDR3 is built from 10 residues. Here the CDR3 reads CASSLGQAFF. The DNA for the CDR3 is TGTGCCAGCAGTTTAGGGCAAGCTTTCTTT.

This clone was counted between two and nine times. The chain has TRBV11-2 and TRBJ1-2, with 10 positions matching TRBD1. The CDR3 sequence is 18 residues long. Germline values: CDR1 SGHAT, CDR2 FQNNGV. Losses at the gene ends were 4 bases for V and 6 bases for J; bases not matched to a gene: 17. For the CDR3, the DNA is TGTGCCAGCAGCTCGCCTCGGACAGGGGGTATCGTTCGAAATGGCTACACCTTC. It yields the protein CASSSPRTGGIVRNGYTF.

The chain couples TRBV6-5 to TRBJ2-1, with TRBD2 identical over 9 bases. J lost 9 bases, V lost 6 bases, and 12 bases had no gene match. The germline V gene encodes CDR1 MNHEY and CDR2 SVGAGI. The CDR3 loop spans 15 amino acids. CDR3 coding DNA: TGTGCCAGCAGCCGGGGAGCGGGGGGCCACGGTGAGCAGTTCTTC. Protein sequence: CASSRGAGGHGEQFF.

The CDR3 reads CASSTGQGDTGELFF. CDR3 bases: TGCGCCAGCAGCACCGGACAGGGGGACACCGGGGAGCTGTTTTTT. This chain connects TRBV5-1 to TRBJ2-2, with 10 bases lining up with TRBD1. CDR3 size: 15 residues. V shed 4 bases and J 3 bases; nucleotides not matched to a gene: 3. CDR1 and CDR2 from the germline V gene are SGHRS and YFSETQ. The entire variable domain, with the rest obtained from reference TRBV5-1 and TRBJ2-2, is as follows: KAGVTQTPRYLIKTRGQQVTLSCSPISGHRSVSWYQQTPGQGLQFLFEYFSETQRNKGNFPGRFSGRQFSNSRSEMNVSTLELGDSALYLCASSTGQGDTGELFFGEGSRLTVL.